This T cell receptor (beta chain) was recorded in a study of T-cell memory formation after mild COVID-19. The CDR3 runs to 15 residues. V dropped 2 bases and J dropped 2; count of bases not matched to a gene: 4. Germline V gene data show CDR1 as SGHRS and CDR2 as YFSETQ. TCRdb reprocessed the 5' RACE reads with MiXCR, giving one entry per CDR3 protein. Of tens of thousands of distinct CDR3 sequences listed, approximately 8% were seen once; the top ten hold more than 1.3%. This clonotype was recorded many times. This sequence was found in a man aged 18 to 29 who had mild COVID-19 (a few samples of this study predate the infection). Cell type and time point are not known. Specimen: PBMCs or a T cell subset sorted from them (not recorded which). The chain employs TRBV5-1 and TRBJ2-1; the match to TRBD1 covers 7 bases. The CDR3 DNA sequence: TGCGCCAGCAGCTTAGACGGGACAGCCTACAATGAGCAGTTCTTC. Residues: CASSLDGTAYNEQFF.